The 28 T cell receptor beta chains listed next were all sequenced from one sample in a study of T cell repertoires in cytomegalovirus infection. TCRdb fed the reads into MiXCR, producing one record per CDR3 protein. The sample lists 350,000 to 400,000 distinct CDR3 sequences, about 35% seen once, with about 13% in the top ten. These receptors' antigens are unknown. The material sequenced was cultured PBMCs, taken from culture after CMV antigen stimulation. These receptor sequences come from a human donor in good health (CMV status not recorded). Some clones in this sample may be carry-over from other donors' samples.

The gene calls are TRBV7-8 and TRBJ1-4; weak D call: TRBD1 (6 bases). The CDR3 loop spans 13 amino acids. Germline CDR1 is SGHVS and CDR2 is FQNEAQ. V was pared by 4 bases and J by 8 bases, with 11 bases between. The CDR3 DNA is TGTGCCAGCAGCTCGGACAGTCGAGAAAAACTGTTTTTT. As protein: CASSSDSREKLFF.

This clonotype was counted a single time. The chain has TRBV20-1 and TRBJ1-2, with 8 positions matching TRBD1. The CDR3 is 13 residues long. In germline, CDR1 is DFQATT, CDR2 SNEGSKA (reference sequence). The CDR3 protein is CTASAGGNYGYTF. Written as DNA, the CDR3 is TGCACTGCGTCGGCAGGGGGCAACTATGGCTACACCTTC.

The V gene is TRBV6-1, the J gene TRBJ2-1, with 9 bases that match TRBD2. Trimming at V came to 5 bases and at J to 3 bases, leaving 8 bases not matched to a gene. The CDR3 covers 16 residues. Per germline, CDR1 MNHNS and CDR2 SASEGT. The CDR3 loop reads CASSPGGSGGYNEQFF. CDR3 nucleotide sequence: TGTGCCAGCAGTCCCGGGGGTAGCGGGGGCTACAATGAGCAGTTCTTC.

This clonotype was counted a few times. V and J are TRBV7-2 and TRBJ2-1; D is unresolved. Trimming left V 1 base short and J 0 bases short, with 7 bases between. Germline V gene sequence: CDR1 SGHTA, CDR2 FQGNSA. The CDR3 sequence is 15 residues long. The CDR3: CASSLEAISYNEQFF. The CDR3 region has the DNA TGTGCCAGCAGCTTAGAAGCTATCTCCTACAATGAGCAGTTCTTC.

This clonotype was observed a handful of times. The V and J genes are TRBV6-2 or TRBV6-3 and TRBJ2-7; maybe TRBD1 (6 bases). Trimming shortened V by 5 bases and J by 3 bases, and 8 bases separated the two germline ends. The CDR3 totals 12 residues. Per germline, CDR1 MNHEY and CDR2 SVGEGT. The DNA for the CDR3 is TGTGCCAGCAGTCGCAGGGGCTACGAGCAGTACGTC. Translating gives CASSRRGYEQYV.

The chain joins TRBV12-5 to TRBJ2-1; 10 bases are a match to TRBD2. The length of the CDR3 is 15 residues. V was pared by 6 bases and J by 2 bases, with 4 bases of the junction left unmatched. Germline V lookup: CDR1 LGHNT, CDR2 FRNRAP. The CDR3 DNA follows: TGTGCTAGTGGACCTAGCGGGAGTACCTACAATGAGCAGTTCTTC. Residues: CASGPSGSTYNEQFF. Combining the CDR3 with reference TRBV12-5 and TRBJ2-1 gives the whole variable domain DARVTQTPRHKVTEMGQEVTMRCQPILGHNTVFWYRQTMMQGLELLAYFRNRAPLDDSGMPKDRFSAEMPDATLATLKIQPSEPRDSAVYFCASGPSGSTYNEQFFGPGTRLTVL.

This clonotype appeared a single time. The chain joins TRBV7-4 to TRBJ1-1; 10 nucleotides match TRBD1. Trimming cost V 5 bases and J 5 bases; bases outside gene matches: 8. The CDR3 has 15 residues. The germline gives CDR1 SGHVT, CDR2 SQSDAQ. DNA of the CDR3: TGTGCCAGCAGCGCGCGGACAGGGGGGTTTACTGAAGCTTTCTTT. Protein sequence: CASSARTGGFTEAFF.

Note on this clonotype: Its ends do not fully match the called genes, so a read error is possible. The chain carries TRBV15 and TRBJ2-1, with 9 bases identical to TRBD2. CDR3 length: 17 residues. Germline-derived CDR1 and CDR2 are LNHNV and YYDKDF (reference sequence). The DNA for the CDR3 is TGTGCCACCAGCAGAGAGTTTTTAGCGGGGGCCTACAATGGGCAGTTCTTC. Translating gives CATSREFLAGAYNGQFF.

The J gene is TRBJ2-5, the V gene TRBV5-1; a weak D match, TRBD2 (5 bases). This CDR3 spans 13 amino acids. Trimming pared 5 bases from V and 2 bases from J, leaving 10 bases between. Germline values: CDR1 SGHRS, CDR2 YFSETQ. The CDR3 DNA reads TGCGCCAGCAGTGTCGGGGTTCAAGAGACCCAGTACTTC. As protein: CASSVGVQETQYF.

This clonotype was seen only a few times. The chain couples TRBV19 to TRBJ2-5, with D hard to call. Trimming removed 4 bases at V and 5 bases at J, with 11 bases between. From germline, CDR1 is LNHDA and CDR2 SQIVND (reference sequence). This CDR3 has 13 residues. This CDR3 reads CASSTGWAETQYF. Written as DNA, the CDR3 is TGTGCCAGTAGTACAGGTTGGGCGGAGACCCAGTACTTC. The full variable domain, rest sourced from reference TRBV19 and TRBJ2-5, is DGGITQSPKYLFRKEGQNVTLSCEQNLNHDAMYWYRQDPGQGLRLIYYSQIVNDFQKGDIAEGYSVSREKKESFPLTVTSAQKNPTAFYLCASSTGWAETQYFGPGTRLLVL.

The rearrangement links TRBV4-2 to TRBJ2-1; TRBD2 agrees at 8 bases. The CDR3 is 16 amino acids. V lost 0 bases to trimming and J lost 9 bases; unmatched junction nucleotides: 10. Germline V gene lookup returns CDR1 LGHNA and CDR2 YNFKEQ. CDR3 nucleotide sequence: TGTGCCAGCAGCCAAGACGGCCCGGGAGGGGTCGTTGAGCAGTTCTTC. Protein: CASSQDGPGGVVEQFF.

This sequence joins TRBV5-4 and TRBJ1-1; no clear D. The CDR3 loop spans 13 amino acids. Germline CDR1 reads SGHNT; CDR2 reads YYREEE (reference sequence). The V end lost 2 bases, the J end lost 8 bases, and 13 bases lay between the germline ends. This CDR3 reads CASSLPQSVEAFF. CDR3 nucleotide sequence: TGTGCCAGCAGCTTACCTCAATCAGTGGAAGCTTTCTTT.

This clonotype was counted a few times. The CDR3: CASSLVGLAGLGTQYF. CDR3 DNA sequence: TGTGCCAGCAGCTTAGTGGGTCTAGCGGGATTGGGGACCCAGTACTTC. J is TRBJ2-5 and V is TRBV7-9; 9 bases agree with TRBD2. CDR1 is SEHNR and CDR2 is FQNEAQ in the germline V gene (reference sequence). The V gene end was trimmed by 1 base and the J gene end by 7 bases; junction bases not matched to a gene: 10. The length of the CDR3 is 16 residues.

In this sample, this clonotype turned up a few times. The rearrangement uses TRBV7-2 and TRBJ2-1, with 8 bases aligning to TRBD2. This CDR3 contains 15 residues. V shed 6 bases, J shed 6 bases, and the junction held 10 bases outside the gene matches. CDR1 and CDR2 (germline): SGHTA, FQGNSA. The CDR3: CASRKGLGGLNEQFF. The CDR3 region has the DNA TGTGCCAGCAGGAAGGGACTAGGGGGACTCAATGAGCAGTTCTTC.

The genes are TRBV5-5 and TRBJ1-5; D perhaps matches TRBD1 (5 bases). V was trimmed by 4 bases and J by 0 bases, leaving 17 bases between them. CDR3 size: 17 residues. CDR1 SGHKS and CDR2 YYEKEE come from the germline V gene (reference sequence). CDR3 nucleotide sequence: TGTGCCAGCAGCCCCGGGGACGGAGCCTATAGCAATCAGCCCCAGCATTTT. Its protein product is CASSPGDGAYSNQPQHF.

This clonotype has more than one count but fewer than ten. The chain joins TRBV4-2 to TRBJ2-5; D call uncertain. The V and J ends lost 1 base and 4 bases respectively, with 10 bases between them. Germline loops: CDR1 LGHNA, CDR2 YNFKEQ. The CDR3 is 14 amino acids. CDR3 in DNA: TGTGCCAGCAGCCAAGTGCTCAGTCGAGAGACCCAGTACTTC. It specifies CASSQVLSRETQYF.

The chain recombines TRBV5-6 with TRBJ2-7, with 10 bases fitting TRBD2. The V gene end was trimmed by 4 bases and the J gene end by 2 bases; junction bases not matched to a gene: 6. The CDR3 covers 15 residues. Germline V gives CDR1 SGHDT, CDR2 YYEEEE. CDR3 DNA sequence: TGTGCCAGCAGCCCCGGACTAGCGGCAACCTACGAGCAGTACGTC. It codes for CASSPGLAATYEQYV.

CDR3 residues: CASSQGLARDHTGELFF. CDR3 in DNA: TGTGCCAGCAGTCAGGGACTAGCGAGAGACCACACCGGGGAGCTGTTTTTT. The genes are TRBV6-2 or TRBV6-3 and TRBJ2-2; 10 bases are shared with TRBD2. V trimming: 5 bases; J trimming: 3 bases; junction bases outside the gene matches: 9. The germline V gene has CDR1 MNHEY and CDR2 SVGEGT. This CDR3 region has 17 residues.

This clonotype has at least ten counts. The chain uses TRBV7-2 and TRBJ1-5, with D hard to call. Trimming removed 4 bases from V and 5 bases from J, with 9 bases in between. This CDR3 is 13 amino acids long. CDR1 SGHTA and CDR2 FQGNSA come from the germline V gene. This chain's CDR3 is CASSSRVHQPQHF. DNA for the CDR3: TGTGCCAGCAGCTCAAGGGTGCATCAGCCCCAGCATTTT.

J is TRBJ2-7 and V is TRBV6-1, with 11 bases aligning to TRBD2. V lost 7 bases, J lost 6 bases, and 14 bases stayed unmatched. The germline gives CDR1 MNHNS, CDR2 SASEGT. The CDR3 runs 16 residues. As DNA, the CDR3 is TGTGCCAGCAATTCAGCCGGGACTAGCGGAGTTGGCGAGCAGTACTTC. Translated: CASNSAGTSGVGEQYF.

This clonotype was seen a single time. The CDR3 coding sequence is TGTGCCAGCACAAGGGATTTGAGCAATCAGCCCCAGCATTTT. Amino acid sequence: CASTRDLSNQPQHF. The chain is built from TRBV12-3 or TRBV12-4 and TRBJ1-5; D is unresolved. With 7 bases removed from V and 1 base from J, the gap between germline ends came to 11 bases. CDR3 size: 14 residues.

This clonotype appeared a single time. It is likely a read error, because the conserved phenylalanine at the end of the CDR3 is missing. The limits of the CDR3 on the DNA are not certain, so only TCRdb's listed CDR3 is given. This sequence joins TRBV6-6 and TRBJ2-3; the table's D gene call, TRBD2, was not cross checked with the DNA. The CDR3 length equals 15 residues, ends included. The V gene's germline CDR1 is MNHNY and CDR2 SVGAGI (reference sequence). The CDR3 loop reads CASSYMSIGSSAGRV.

The chain combines TRBV29-1 with TRBJ2-5, with D perhaps TRBD1 (6 bases). There are 13 residues in the CDR3. The ends were cut back, 5 bases at V and 2 bases at J, with 12 bases in the middle. Germline assignment: CDR1 SQVTM and CDR2 ANQGSEA. CDR3 residues: CSVIQGGQETQYF. As DNA, the CDR3 is TGCAGCGTTATACAGGGTGGGCAAGAGACCCAGTACTTC. Full variable domain (remainder filled in from reference TRBV29-1 and TRBJ2-5): SAVISQKPSRDICQRGTSLTIQCQVDSQVTMMFWYRQQPGQSLTLIATANQGSEATYESGFVIDKFPISRPNLTFSTLTVSNMSPEDSSIYLCSVIQGGQETQYFGPGTRLLVL.

This clonotype was observed a few times. The chain carries TRBV27 and TRBJ2-7; TRBD1 is a possible D gene (6 bases). The CDR3 loop spans 14 amino acids. V was shortened by 8 bases and J by 3 bases, with 17 bases between the two germline ends. Per the germline V gene, CDR1 is MNHEY and CDR2 is SMNVEV (reference sequence). The CDR3 DNA is TGTGCCAGCTCCCCCGGGACAATAAACTACGAGCAGTACTTC. It yields the protein CASSPGTINYEQYF.

This clonotype was picked up many times. The rearrangement uses TRBV11-3 and TRBJ2-2; 8 bases agree with TRBD2. V lost 0 bases and J lost 3; bases outside the gene matches: 9. The germline gives CDR1 SGHNT, CDR2 YENEEA. The CDR3 is 18 amino acids. The CDR3 is CASSLDQSGSAYTGELFF. CDR3 nucleotide sequence: TGTGCCAGCAGCTTAGATCAGAGCGGGAGCGCCTACACCGGGGAGCTGTTTTTT.

The chain recombines TRBV28 with TRBJ2-1, with 8 bases lining up with TRBD2. The J segment lost 9 bases and the V segment lost 6 bases, leaving 10 bases of the junction unmatched. The CDR3 is 14 amino acids. Germline V lookup: CDR1 MDHEN, CDR2 SYDVKM. The CDR3 loop is CASRFPHAGGEQFF. The CDR3 coding sequence is TGTGCCAGCAGGTTCCCTCATGCGGGAGGTGAGCAGTTCTTC.

The chain carries TRBV11-3 and TRBJ1-6; D ambiguous. This CDR3 has 15 amino acids. V was pared by 5 bases and J by 2 bases, with 10 bases between. Germline CDR1 reads SGHNT; CDR2 reads YENEEA. The CDR3 sequence: CASSPGSTYNSPLHF. The CDR3 DNA reads as TGTGCCAGCAGCCCGGGGTCTACCTATAATTCACCCCTCCACTTT. Full variable domain (missing parts from reference TRBV11-3 and TRBJ1-6): EAGVVQSPRYKIIEKKQPVAFWCNPISGHNTLYWYLQNLGQGPELLIRYENEEAVDDSQLPKDRFSAERLKGVDSTLKIQPAELGDSAVYLCASSPGSTYNSPLHFGNGTRLTVT.

This rearrangement joins TRBV6-5 to TRBJ1-2; a possible D gene is TRBD1 (5 bases). V lost 2 bases to trimming and J lost 2 bases, with 9 bases between them. The CDR3 sequence is 14 residues long. The germline V gene has CDR1 MNHEY and CDR2 SVGAGI. Here the CDR3 reads CASSYRPGNYGYTF. The CDR3 nucleotides read TGTGCCAGCAGTTACCGCCCAGGGAACTATGGCTACACCTTC.